Included here is one T cell receptor beta chain sequence, with context. The target antigen is unknown. Regarding time point: cycle 4 day 1 (C4D1), after six to seven weeks of nivolumab. After autologous stem cell transplantation all patients relapsed, and prior brentuximab vedotin exposure differed between cohorts. These data are taken from a study of PD-1 blockade in classical Hodgkin lymphoma. Overall study findings and caveats: The causes of the repertoire differences, possibly disease activity or prior therapy, remain undefined.

V dropped 6 bases and J dropped 4; count of bases not matched to a gene: 11. This CDR3 is 15 amino acids long. Germline V CDR1 and CDR2: MDHEN, SYDVKM. The table came from immunoSEQ multiplex PCR; TCRdb's copy has only in-frame clones and leaves some out. The table shows over 50,000 clones, with about 90% occurring only once. Sequencing used peripheral blood mononuclear cells (PBMCs), obtained before the fourth cycle of nivolumab. The receptor comes from a human donor with classical Hodgkin lymphoma. This chain links TRBV28 with TRBJ1-2; TRBD1 aligns across 7 bases. CDR3 sequence (DNA): TGTGCCAGCAGCCTAACAGGGGCAGGGTTCTATGGCTACACCTTC. Translated, it gives CASSLTGAGFYGYTF.